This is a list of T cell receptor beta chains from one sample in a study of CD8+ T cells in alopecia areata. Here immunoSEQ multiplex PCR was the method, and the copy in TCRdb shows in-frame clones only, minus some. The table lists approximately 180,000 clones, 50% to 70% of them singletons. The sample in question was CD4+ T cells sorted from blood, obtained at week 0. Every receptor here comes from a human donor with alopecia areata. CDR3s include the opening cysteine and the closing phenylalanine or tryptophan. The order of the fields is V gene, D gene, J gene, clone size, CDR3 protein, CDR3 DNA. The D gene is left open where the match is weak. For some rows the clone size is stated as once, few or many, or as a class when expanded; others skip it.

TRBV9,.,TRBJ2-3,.,CASSVDPPGLITDTQYF,TGTGCCAGCAGCGTAGATCCCCCGGGTTTAATCACAGATACGCAGTATTTT
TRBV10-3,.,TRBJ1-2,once,CAISESADIYGYTF,TGTGCCATCAGTGAGTCAGCAGACATCTATGGCTACACCTTC
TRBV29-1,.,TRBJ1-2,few,CSVEVDGHMDYGYTF,TGCAGCGTTGAAGTCGACGGCCACATGGACTATGGCTACACCTTC
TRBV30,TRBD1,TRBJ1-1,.,CAWKGAHTEAFF,TGTGCCTGGAAGGGGGCGCACACTGAAGCTTTCTTT
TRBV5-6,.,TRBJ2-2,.,CASSPEDDGELFF,TGTGCCAGCAGCCCCGAAGATGACGGGGAGCTGTTTTTT
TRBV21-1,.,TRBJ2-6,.,CASSKAGQELTF,TGTGCCAGCAGCAAAGCGGGACAGGAACTGACTTTC
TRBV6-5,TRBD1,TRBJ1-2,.,CASSQIGQGHGYTF,TGTGCCAGCAGCCAAATCGGACAGGGGCATGGCTACACCTTC
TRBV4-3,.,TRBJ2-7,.,CASSQEGASSDEQYF,TGCGCCAGCAGCCAAGAGGGGGCCTCCTCGGACGAGCAGTACTTC
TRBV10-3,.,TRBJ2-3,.,CAISEDSPPDTQYF,TGTGCCATCAGTGAAGACAGTCCTCCAGATACGCAGTATTTT
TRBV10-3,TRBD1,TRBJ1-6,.,CAIKEGTDLSPLHF,TGTGCCATCAAAGAGGGGACAGATCTTTCACCCCTCCACTTT
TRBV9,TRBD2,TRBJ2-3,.,CASSPKAGGPTDTQYF,TGTGCCAGCAGCCCAAAGGCGGGGGGGCCCACAGATACGCAGTATTTT
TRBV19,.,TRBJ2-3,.,CASSTWGAHTDTQYF,TGTGCCAGTAGTACCTGGGGGGCCCACACAGATACGCAGTATTTT
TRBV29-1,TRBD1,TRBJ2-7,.,CSVGDRASYEQYF,TGCAGCGTTGGGGACAGGGCTTCCTACGAGCAGTACTTC
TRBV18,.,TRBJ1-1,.,CASSPPSGLTEAFF,TGTGCCAGCTCACCACCGTCGGGACTCACTGAAGCTTTCTTT
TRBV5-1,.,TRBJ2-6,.,CASSSWAVGDSGANVLTF,TGCGCCAGCAGCTCCTGGGCGGTCGGTGACTCTGGGGCCAACGTCCTGACTTTC
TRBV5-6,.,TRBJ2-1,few,CASSGRGYNEQFF,TGTGCCAGCAGCGGCAGGGGTTACAATGAGCAGTTCTTC
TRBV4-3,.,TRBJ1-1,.,CASSQITGTSEAFF,TGCGCCAGCAGCCAGATAACAGGGACGTCCGAAGCTTTCTTT
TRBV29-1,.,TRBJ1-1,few,CSVEPPGSGAEAFF,TGCAGCGTTGAACCTCCCGGTTCGGGGGCTGAAGCTTTCTTT
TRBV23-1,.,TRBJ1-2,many,CASSPVSGQLPIANYGYTF,TGCGCCAGCAGTCCCGTCTCAGGACAGTTGCCGATAGCTAACTATGGCTACACCTTC
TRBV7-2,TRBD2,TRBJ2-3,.,CASSYLARGARDTQYF,TGTGCCAGCAGCTATCTGGCGCGGGGGGCGCGAGATACGCAGTATTTT
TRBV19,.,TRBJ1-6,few,CASSARRPDGPLHF,TGTGCCAGTAGTGCCCGCAGACCGGACGGACCCCTCCACTTT
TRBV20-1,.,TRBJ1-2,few,CSARGRRGYTF,TGCAGTGCTAGAGGGAGGCGAGGCTACACCTTC
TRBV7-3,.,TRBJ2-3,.,CASSPNLVLPQYF,TGTGCCAGCAGCCCCAACCTTGTTCTTCCGCAGTATTTT
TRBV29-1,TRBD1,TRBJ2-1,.,CSVVDRGFGDEQFF,TGCAGCGTTGTCGACAGGGGGTTTGGGGATGAGCAGTTCTTC
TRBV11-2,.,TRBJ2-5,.,CASSFLEKETQYF,TGTGCCAGCAGCTTTTTAGAGAAAGAGACCCAGTACTTC
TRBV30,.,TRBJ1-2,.,CAWSGFHQPEANYGYTF,TGTGCCTGGAGTGGGTTTCACCAGCCAGAAGCTAACTATGGCTACACCTTC
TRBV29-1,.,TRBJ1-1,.,CSVEKGGTEAFF,TGCAGCGTTGAGAAGGGGGGTACTGAAGCTTTCTTT
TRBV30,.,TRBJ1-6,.,CAWSGASPGNSPLHF,TGTGCCTGGAGTGGGGCGTCGCCCGGTAATTCACCCCTCCACTTT
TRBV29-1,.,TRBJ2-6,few,CSVGVHSGANVLTF,TGCAGCGTTGGGGTTCACTCTGGGGCCAACGTCCTGACTTTC
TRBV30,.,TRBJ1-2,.,CACQGGTYGYTF,TGTGCCTGCCAAGGGGGGACCTATGGCTACACCTTC
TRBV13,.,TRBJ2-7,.,CASSLGGDEQYF,TGTGCCAGCAGCTTAGGGGGGGACGAGCAGTACTTC
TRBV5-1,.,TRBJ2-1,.,CASSLDVGGNEQFF,TGCGCCAGCAGCTTAGACGTGGGAGGCAATGAGCAGTTCTTC
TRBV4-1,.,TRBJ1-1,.,CASSHQGRDEAFF,TGCGCCAGCAGCCACCAAGGGCGGGATGAAGCTTTCTTT
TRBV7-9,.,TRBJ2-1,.,CASSLASVADAFF,TGTGCCAGCAGCTTAGCAAGTGTAGCGGACGCGTTCTTC
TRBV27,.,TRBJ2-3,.,CASNVLASGTDTQYF,TGTGCCAGCAACGTCCTCGCCTCTGGCACAGATACGCAGTATTTT
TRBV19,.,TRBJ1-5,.,CASRGPGLSSQPQHF,TGTGCCAGTAGGGGTCCGGGGCTTTCGTCTCAGCCCCAGCATTTT
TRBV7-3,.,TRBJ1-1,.,CASSLTDNTEAFF,TGTGCCAGCAGCTTAACAGATAACACTGAAGCTTTCTTT
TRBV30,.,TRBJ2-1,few,CAWSVEVEQFF,TGTGCCTGGAGTGTAGAAGTTGAGCAGTTCTTC
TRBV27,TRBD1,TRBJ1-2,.,CASSPWDRDWHGYTF,TGTGCCAGCAGTCCTTGGGACAGAGATTGGCATGGCTACACCTTC
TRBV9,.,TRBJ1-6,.,CASSVEEFLDSPLHF,TGTGCCAGCAGCGTAGAGGAATTCCTAGATTCACCCCTCCACTTT
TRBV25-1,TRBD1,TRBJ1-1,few,CASSQTGTGLNTEAFF,TGTGCCAGCAGTCAAACCGGGACAGGGTTGAACACTGAAGCTTTCTTT
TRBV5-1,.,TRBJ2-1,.,CASSLERDEQFF,TGCGCCAGCAGCTTGGAACGGGATGAGCAGTTCTTC
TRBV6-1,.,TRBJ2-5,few,CASSEDRLVGGETQYF,TGTGCCAGCAGTGAAGATAGACTAGTCGGGGGAGAGACCCAGTACTTC
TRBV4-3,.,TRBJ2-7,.,CASSPRRTSYEQYF,TGCGCCAGCAGTCCCCGGAGGACCTCCTACGAGCAGTACTTC
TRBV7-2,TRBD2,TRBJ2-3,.,CASSLSGGSTDTQYF,TGTGCCAGCAGCTTATCCGGGGGGAGCACAGATACGCAGTATTTT
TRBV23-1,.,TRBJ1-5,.,CASSHGVRKRQPQHF,TGCGCCAGCAGTCACGGGGTTCGCAAGCGTCAGCCCCAGCATTTT
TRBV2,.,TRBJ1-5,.,CASWDSNQPQHF,TGTGCCAGCTGGGATAGCAATCAGCCCCAGCATTTT
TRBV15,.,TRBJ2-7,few,CATSRGTAPDEQYF,TGTGCCACCAGCAGAGGAACAGCTCCGGACGAGCAGTACTTC
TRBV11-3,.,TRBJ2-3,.,CASSLEDTQYF,TGTGCCAGCAGCTTGGAAGATACGCAGTATTTT
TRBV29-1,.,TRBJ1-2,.,CSVEISRGYTF,TGCAGCGTTGAAATCAGTCGTGGCTACACCTTC
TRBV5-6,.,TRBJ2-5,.,CASTEGLWETQYF,TGTGCCAGCACCGAGGGGTTATGGGAGACCCAGTACTTC
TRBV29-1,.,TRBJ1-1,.,CSVGRGNTEAFF,TGCAGCGTTGGCAGGGGAAACACTGAAGCTTTCTTT
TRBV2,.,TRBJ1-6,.,CASTPSTYNSPLHF,TGTGCCAGCACCCCCAGCACCTATAATTCACCCCTCCACTTT
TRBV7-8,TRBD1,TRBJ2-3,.,CASSSRTGVRDTQYF,TGTGCCAGCAGCTCACGGACAGGGGTCCGGGATACGCAGTATTTT
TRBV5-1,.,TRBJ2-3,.,CASSLEVRSSTDTQYF,TGCGCCAGCAGCTTGGAAGTTAGGAGTTCCACAGATACGCAGTATTTT
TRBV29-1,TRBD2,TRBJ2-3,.,CSVSGTSGRTDTQYF,TGCAGCGTTTCGGGGACTAGCGGGCGCACAGATACGCAGTATTTT
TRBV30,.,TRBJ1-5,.,CAWSDSGWGQPQHF,TGTGCCTGGAGTGATTCAGGGTGGGGTCAGCCCCAGCATTTT